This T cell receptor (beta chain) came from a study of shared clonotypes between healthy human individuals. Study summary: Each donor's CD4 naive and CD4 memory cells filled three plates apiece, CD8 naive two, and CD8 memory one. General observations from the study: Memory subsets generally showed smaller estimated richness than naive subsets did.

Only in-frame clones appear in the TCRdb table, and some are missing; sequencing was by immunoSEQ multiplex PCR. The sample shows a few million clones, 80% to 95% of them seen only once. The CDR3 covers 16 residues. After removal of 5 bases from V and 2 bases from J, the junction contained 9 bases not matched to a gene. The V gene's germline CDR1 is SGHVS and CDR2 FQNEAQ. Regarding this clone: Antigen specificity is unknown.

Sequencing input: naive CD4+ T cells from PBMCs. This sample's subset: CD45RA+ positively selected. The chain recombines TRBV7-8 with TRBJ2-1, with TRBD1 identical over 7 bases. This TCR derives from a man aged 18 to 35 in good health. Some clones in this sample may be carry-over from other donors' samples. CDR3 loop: CASSTTTGQTYNEQFF. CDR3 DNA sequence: TGTGCCAGCAGCACGACTACGGGACAGACCTACAATGAGCAGTTCTTC.